What follows are 3 T cell receptor beta chains derived from one specimen sequenced in a study of shared clonotypes between healthy human individuals. Only in-frame clones appear in the TCRdb table, and some are missing; sequencing was by immunoSEQ multiplex PCR. This sample has fewer than 650,000 clones, with 76% found just once. The sample taken for sequencing was PBMCs. All receptors come from a woman in her thirties or forties in good health. Some clones in this sample may be carry-over from other donors' samples.

The rearrangement links TRBV28 to TRBJ2-4; the match to TRBD1 covers 8 bases. There are 16 residues in the CDR3. After removal of 0 bases from V and 5 bases from J, the junction contained 6 bases not matched to a gene. Germline CDR1 MDHEN, CDR2 SYDVKM. The CDR3 spells CASSLWMTGAQNIQYF. DNA of the CDR3: TGTGCCAGCAGTTTATGGATGACAGGGGCCCAAAACATTCAGTACTTC.

About this clone itself: A much larger clone differs from this one at a single base, so this may be a read error. This sample includes further DNA sequences coding for the same CDR3. V usage is TRBV30 and J usage is TRBJ2-1; maybe TRBD2 (6 bases). The CDR3 loop spans 15 amino acids. Trimming took off 3 bases at V and 0 bases at J, with 12 bases between the two ends. In germline, CDR1 is GTSNPN, CDR2 SVGIG (reference sequence). The CDR3 sequence: CAWSRLATSYNEQFF. The CDR3 DNA is TGTGCCTGGAGCCGGCTAGCGACCTCCTACAATGAGCAGTTCTTC.

This clone has a count of ten or more. The CDR3 sequence: CASSFMSSGRDEQYF. CDR3 DNA: TGCGCCAGCAGCTTTATGTCTAGCGGGAGAGACGAGCAGTACTTC. The chain carries TRBV5-1 and TRBJ2-7; 10 nucleotides align to TRBD2. The V gene's germline CDR1 is SGHRS and CDR2 YFSETQ. CDR3 length: 15 amino acids. V shed 2 bases and J 5 bases; nucleotides not matched to a gene: 7.